The present TCR beta chain was sequenced within a study of blood T cell repertoires in COVID-19. The CDR3 extends over 13 amino acids. CDR1 and CDR2 (germline): LNHDA, SQIVND (reference sequence). V lost 1 base, J lost 5 bases, and 7 bases lay in between. Sequencing was performed with immunoSEQ multiplex PCR; in TCRdb, only in-frame clones are kept and a portion is missing. In the table there are approximately 100,000 clones, approximately 80% of which are singletons. This TCR was recovered from a woman in her forties or fifties with acute or convalescent COVID-19. The sequenced sample was peripheral blood. The chain employs TRBV19 and TRBJ2-3; a weak D match, TRBD2 (5 bases). CDR3 loop: CASSIARGDTQYF. The CDR3 DNA follows: TGTGCCAGTAGTATAGCCCGGGGAGATACGCAGTATTTT.